The 3 T cell receptor beta chains listed next were all sequenced from one sample in a study of blood T cells in healthy people across ages (dated by TCRdb to about 2015). The library was prepared using 5' RACE. The second PCR ran for about 6 to 11 cycles and used a J-beta primer mix along with a sample-barcoded 5' primer. In-frame beta chains were kept once TCRdb had trimmed the public reads at Q25 with fastp and called clones with MiXCR. Each entry merges the rows of one CDR3 protein and shows their most common DNA and genes. In all, the sample holds over 1,500,000 distinct CDR3 sequences, and more than 35% of those were seen once. The top ten hold about 23% of the sample. Material: blood. Every receptor here comes from a human donor in good health.

The chain links TRBV7-2 to TRBJ1-5, with D uncertain. CDR3 length equals 13 residues. Per the germline V gene, CDR1 is SGHTA and CDR2 is FQGNSA. V lost 0 bases and J 7 bases, leaving 7 bases between the germline ends. The CDR3 is CASSLALTQPQHF. The CDR3 region has the DNA TGTGCCAGCAGCTTAGCGTTGACGCAGCCCCAGCATTTT.

V usage is TRBV7-2 and J usage is TRBJ1-1, with 9 bases aligning to TRBD1. Germline CDR1 reads SGHTA; CDR2 reads FQGNSA. The CDR3 length is 16 residues. V was pared by 6 bases and J by 5 bases, with 13 bases of the junction left unmatched. For the CDR3, the DNA is TGTGCCAGCAGACTTGGACAGGGGTCCTCCTGGACTGAAGCTTTCTTT. Translated, it gives CASRLGQGSSWTEAFF. The full variable domain, in which reference TRBV7-2 and TRBJ1-1 provide the parts outside the CDR3, is GAGVSQSPSNKVTEKGKDVELRCDPISGHTALYWYRQSLGQGLEFLIYFQGNSAPDKSGLPSDRFSAERTGGSVSTLTIQRTQQEDSAVYLCASRLGQGSSWTEAFFGQGTRLTVV.

This sequence joins TRBV29-1 and TRBJ1-2; D not certain. CDR1 and CDR2 from the germline V gene are SQVTM and ANQGSEA. Trimming took off 4 bases at V and 4 bases at J, with 13 bases between the two ends. This CDR3 spans 13 amino acids. The CDR3 bases are TGCAGCGTTGCTTCGGTGGCAACCTATGGCTACACCTTC. Translation: CSVASVATYGYTF.